This T cell receptor (beta chain) comes out of a study of CXCR3-negative and CXCR3-positive naive CD8 T cells. Study-wide points: CXCR3-positive naive cells had more hydrophobic TRB CDR3s than CXCR3-negative naive cells. Comparably high diversity was seen in both naive subsets, and much lower diversity in memory CD8+ cells. The study found that naive CXCR3-negative and CXCR3-positive cells shared TRBV-TRBJ usage, while memory cells differed.

UMI-labeled 5' RACE yielded the TRB cDNA libraries. Reprocessing the 5' RACE reads, TCRdb reports a single entry for every CDR3 protein and omits DNA. Here the sample table reports tens of thousands of distinct CDR3 sequences. Worth noting for this clonotype: Its specificity is unknown.

This CDR3 is built from 15 residues. Germline V gives CDR1 DFQATT, CDR2 SNEGSKA (reference sequence). The chain joins TRBV20-1 to TRBJ2-1; TCRdb's D call of TRBD1 is untestable without DNA. The clonotype comes from a human donor in good health. Some clones in this sample may be carry-over from other donors' samples. Specimen: naive CXCR3+ CD8+ T cells from blood. Subset meaning: CD45RO-CCR7+CD27+CD95- naive CD8+ T cells expressing CXCR3 (TNR3+). CDR3 amino acids: CSARLGAADYNEQFF.